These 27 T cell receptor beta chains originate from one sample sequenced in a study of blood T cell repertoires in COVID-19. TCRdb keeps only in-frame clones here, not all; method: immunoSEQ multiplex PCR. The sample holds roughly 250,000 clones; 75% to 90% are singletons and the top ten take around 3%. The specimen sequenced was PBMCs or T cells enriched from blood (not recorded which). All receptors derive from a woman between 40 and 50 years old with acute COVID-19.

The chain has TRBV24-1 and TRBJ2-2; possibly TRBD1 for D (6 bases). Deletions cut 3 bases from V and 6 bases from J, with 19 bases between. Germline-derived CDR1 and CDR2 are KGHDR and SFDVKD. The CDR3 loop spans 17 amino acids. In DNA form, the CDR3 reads TGTGCCACCAGTGATACTGCCCGACAGGATCGGCCCGGGGAGCTGTTTTTT. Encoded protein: CATSDTARQDRPGELFF.

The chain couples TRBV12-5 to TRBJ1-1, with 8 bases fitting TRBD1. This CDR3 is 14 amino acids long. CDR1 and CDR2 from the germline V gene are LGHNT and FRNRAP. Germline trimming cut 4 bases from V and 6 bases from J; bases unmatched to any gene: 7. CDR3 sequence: CASGYQGAGAEAFF. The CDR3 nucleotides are TGTGCTAGTGGTTACCAGGGGGCAGGAGCTGAAGCTTTCTTT.

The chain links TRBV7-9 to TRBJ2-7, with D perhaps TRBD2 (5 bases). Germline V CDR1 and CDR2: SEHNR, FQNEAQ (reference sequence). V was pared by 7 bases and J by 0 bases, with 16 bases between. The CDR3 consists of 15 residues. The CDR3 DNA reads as TGTGCCAGCACCCCGCCGGGTGGGAGCTCCTACGAGCAGTACTTC. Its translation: CASTPPGGSSYEQYF.

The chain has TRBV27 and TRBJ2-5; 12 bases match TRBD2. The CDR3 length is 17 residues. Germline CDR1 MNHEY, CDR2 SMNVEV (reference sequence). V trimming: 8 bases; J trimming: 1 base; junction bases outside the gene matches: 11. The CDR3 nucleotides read TGTGCCAGCGGAATACTAGCGGGAGGCAGGACCCAAGAGACCCAGTACTTC. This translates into CASGILAGGRTQETQYF.

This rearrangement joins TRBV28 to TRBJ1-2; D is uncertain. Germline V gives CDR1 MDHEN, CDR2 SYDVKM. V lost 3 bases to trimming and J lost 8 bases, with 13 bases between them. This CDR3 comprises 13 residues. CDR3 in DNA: TGTGCCAGCAGTTTTGTTCGGGAACTCGGCTACACCTTC. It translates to CASSFVRELGYTF.

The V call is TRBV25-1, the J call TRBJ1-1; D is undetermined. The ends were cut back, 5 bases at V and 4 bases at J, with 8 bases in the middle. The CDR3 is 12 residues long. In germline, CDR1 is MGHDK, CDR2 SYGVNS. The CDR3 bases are TGTGCCAGCAGTCATGAGGCCACTGAAGCTTTCTTT. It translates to CASSHEATEAFF.

CDR3 protein: CSVRTGEAYEQYF. The CDR3 nucleotides are TGCAGCGTACGGACAGGGGAGGCCTACGAGCAGTACTTC. The chain recombines TRBV29-1 with TRBJ2-7, with 9 bases that match TRBD1. Germline assignment: CDR1 SQVTM and CDR2 ANQGSEA. The ends lost 6 bases at V and 2 bases at J; junction bases unmatched: 5. The CDR3 is made up of 13 amino acids.

As DNA, the CDR3 is TGCAGTGCTAGTAGGGTCGGGACAGGGTCTGACAAAGGGCAGTTCTTC. Encoded protein: CSASRVGTGSDKGQFF. The chain is built from TRBV20-1 and TRBJ2-1; 9 positions agree with TRBD1. There are 16 residues in the CDR3. The trim removed 3 bases at V and 12 bases at J, leaving 18 bases unmatched. Germline CDR1 is DFQATT and CDR2 is SNEGSKA (reference sequence).

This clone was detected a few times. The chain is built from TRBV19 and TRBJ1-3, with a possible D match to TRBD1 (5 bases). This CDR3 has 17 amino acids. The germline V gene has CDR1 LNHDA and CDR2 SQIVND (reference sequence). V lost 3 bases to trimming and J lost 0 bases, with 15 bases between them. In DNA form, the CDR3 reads TGTGCCAGTAGTATCCATAGACAGTCAAGCTCTGGAAACACCATATATTTT. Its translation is CASSIHRQSSSGNTIYF.

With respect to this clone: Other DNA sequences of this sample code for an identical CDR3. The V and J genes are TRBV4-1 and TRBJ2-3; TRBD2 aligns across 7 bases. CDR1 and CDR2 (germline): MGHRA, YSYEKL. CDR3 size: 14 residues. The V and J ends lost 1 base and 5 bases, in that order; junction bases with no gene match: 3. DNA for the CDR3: TGCGCCAGCAGCCAAGGACTAGCAGTAGATACGCAGTATTTT. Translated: CASSQGLAVDTQYF.

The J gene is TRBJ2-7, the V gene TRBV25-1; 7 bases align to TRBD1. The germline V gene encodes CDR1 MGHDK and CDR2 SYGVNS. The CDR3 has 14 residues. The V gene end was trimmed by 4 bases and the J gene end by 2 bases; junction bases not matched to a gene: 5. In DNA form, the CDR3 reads TGTGCCAGCAGTGGAACCGGGACAGCCTACGAGCAGTACTTC. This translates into CASSGTGTAYEQYF.

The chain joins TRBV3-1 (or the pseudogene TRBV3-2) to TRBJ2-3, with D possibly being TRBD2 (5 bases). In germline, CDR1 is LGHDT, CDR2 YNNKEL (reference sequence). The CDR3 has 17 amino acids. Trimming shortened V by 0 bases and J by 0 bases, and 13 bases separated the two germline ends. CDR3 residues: CASSQDWLAPSTDTQYF. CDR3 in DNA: TGTGCCAGCAGCCAAGACTGGCTAGCACCCAGCACAGATACGCAGTATTTT.

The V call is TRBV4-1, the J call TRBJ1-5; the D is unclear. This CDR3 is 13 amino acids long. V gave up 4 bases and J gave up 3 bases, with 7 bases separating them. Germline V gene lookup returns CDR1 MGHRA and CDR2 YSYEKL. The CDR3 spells CASSPGINQPQHF. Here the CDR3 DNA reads TGCGCCAGCAGCCCAGGCATCAATCAGCCCCAGCATTTT.

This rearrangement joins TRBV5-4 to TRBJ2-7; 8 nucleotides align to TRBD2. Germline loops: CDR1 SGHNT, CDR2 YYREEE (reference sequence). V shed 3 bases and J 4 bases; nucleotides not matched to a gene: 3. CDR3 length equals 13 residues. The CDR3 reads CASSSGGRYEQYF. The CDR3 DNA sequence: TGTGCCAGCAGCTCTGGCGGGAGGTACGAGCAGTACTTC. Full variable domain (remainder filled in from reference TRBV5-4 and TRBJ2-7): ETGVTQSPTHLIKTRGQQVTLRCSSQSGHNTVSWYQQALGQGPQFIFQYYREEENGRGNFPPRFSGLQFPNYSSELNVNALELDDSALYLCASSSGGRYEQYFGPGTRLTVT.

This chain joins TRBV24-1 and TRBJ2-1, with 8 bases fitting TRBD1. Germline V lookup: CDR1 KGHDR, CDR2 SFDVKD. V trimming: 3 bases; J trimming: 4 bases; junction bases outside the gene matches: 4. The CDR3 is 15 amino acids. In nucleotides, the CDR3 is TGTGCCACCAGTGATGTCCGGGACAGGTACAATGAGCAGTTCTTC. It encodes CATSDVRDRYNEQFF.

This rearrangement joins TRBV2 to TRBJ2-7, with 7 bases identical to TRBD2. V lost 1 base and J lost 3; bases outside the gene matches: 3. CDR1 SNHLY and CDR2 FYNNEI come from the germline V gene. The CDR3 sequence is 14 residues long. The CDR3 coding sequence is TGTGCCAGCAGTGAAGGCGGGAGTGTCTACGAGCAGTACTTC. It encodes CASSEGGSVYEQYF.

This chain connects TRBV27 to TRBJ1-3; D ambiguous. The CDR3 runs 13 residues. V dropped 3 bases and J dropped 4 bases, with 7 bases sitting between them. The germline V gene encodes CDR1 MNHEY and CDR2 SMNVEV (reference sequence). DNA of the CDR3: TGTGCCAGCAGTTTCCGTCTCGGAAACACCATATATTTT. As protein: CASSFRLGNTIYF.

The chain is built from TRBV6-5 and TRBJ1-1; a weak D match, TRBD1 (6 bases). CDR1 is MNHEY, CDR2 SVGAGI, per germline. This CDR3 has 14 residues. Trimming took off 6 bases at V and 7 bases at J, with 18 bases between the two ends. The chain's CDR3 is CASRGKGGLSEAFF. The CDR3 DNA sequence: TGTGCCAGCAGGGGAAAGGGGGGGTTAAGTGAAGCTTTCTTT.

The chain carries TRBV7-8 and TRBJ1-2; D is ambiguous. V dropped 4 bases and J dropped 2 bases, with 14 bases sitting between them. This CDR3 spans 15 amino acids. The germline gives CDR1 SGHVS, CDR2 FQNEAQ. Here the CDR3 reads CASSYELGLNYGYTF. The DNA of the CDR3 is TGTGCCAGCAGCTACGAACTCGGACTAAACTATGGCTACACCTTC.

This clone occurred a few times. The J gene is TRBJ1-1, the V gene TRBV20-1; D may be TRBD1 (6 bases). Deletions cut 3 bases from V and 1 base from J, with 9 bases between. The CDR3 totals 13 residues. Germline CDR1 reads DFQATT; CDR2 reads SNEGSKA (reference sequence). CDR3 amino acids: CSASYRENTEAFF. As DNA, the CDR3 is TGCAGTGCTAGTTACAGGGAGAACACTGAAGCTTTCTTT.

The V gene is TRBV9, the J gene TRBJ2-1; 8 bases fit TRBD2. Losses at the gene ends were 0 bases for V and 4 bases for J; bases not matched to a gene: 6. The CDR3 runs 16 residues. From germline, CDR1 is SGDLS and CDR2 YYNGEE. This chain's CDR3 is CASSVEGSGDYNEQFF. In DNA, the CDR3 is TGTGCCAGCAGCGTAGAGGGTAGCGGGGATTACAATGAGCAGTTCTTC.

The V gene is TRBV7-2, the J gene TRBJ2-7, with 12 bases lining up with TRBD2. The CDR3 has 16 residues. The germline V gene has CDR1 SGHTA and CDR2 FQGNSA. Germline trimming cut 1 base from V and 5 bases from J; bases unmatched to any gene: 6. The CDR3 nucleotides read TGTGCCAGCAGCTTAGGGGGACTAGCGGGCCGTCACGAGCAGTACTTC. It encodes CASSLGGLAGRHEQYF. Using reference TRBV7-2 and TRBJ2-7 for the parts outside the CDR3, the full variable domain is GAGVSQSPSNKVTEKGKDVELRCDPISGHTALYWYRQSLGQGLEFLIYFQGNSAPDKSGLPSDRFSAERTGGSVSTLTIQRTQQEDSAVYLCASSLGGLAGRHEQYFGPGTRLTVT.

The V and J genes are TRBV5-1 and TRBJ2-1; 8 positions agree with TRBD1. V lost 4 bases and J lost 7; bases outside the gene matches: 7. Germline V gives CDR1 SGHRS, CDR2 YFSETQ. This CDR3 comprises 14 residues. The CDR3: CASSPWTGFNEQFF. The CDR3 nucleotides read TGCGCCAGCAGCCCTTGGACAGGGTTTAATGAGCAGTTCTTC.

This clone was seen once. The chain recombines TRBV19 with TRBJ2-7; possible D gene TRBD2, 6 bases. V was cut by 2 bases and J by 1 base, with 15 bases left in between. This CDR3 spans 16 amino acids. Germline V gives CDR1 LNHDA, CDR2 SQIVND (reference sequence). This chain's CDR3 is CASSINWAGRSYEQYF. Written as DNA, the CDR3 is TGTGCCAGTAGTATAAACTGGGCAGGGAGGTCCTACGAGCAGTACTTC. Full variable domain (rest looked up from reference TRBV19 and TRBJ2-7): DGGITQSPKYLFRKEGQNVTLSCEQNLNHDAMYWYRQDPGQGLRLIYYSQIVNDFQKGDIAEGYSVSREKKESFPLTVTSAQKNPTAFYLCASSINWAGRSYEQYFGPGTRLTVT.

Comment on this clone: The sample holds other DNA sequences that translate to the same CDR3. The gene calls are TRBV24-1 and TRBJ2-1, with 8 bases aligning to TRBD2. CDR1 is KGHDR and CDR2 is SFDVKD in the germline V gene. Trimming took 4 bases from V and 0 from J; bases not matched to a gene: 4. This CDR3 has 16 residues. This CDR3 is CATSDPGTSSYNEQFF. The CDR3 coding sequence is TGTGCCACCAGTGACCCAGGGACTAGCTCCTACAATGAGCAGTTCTTC.

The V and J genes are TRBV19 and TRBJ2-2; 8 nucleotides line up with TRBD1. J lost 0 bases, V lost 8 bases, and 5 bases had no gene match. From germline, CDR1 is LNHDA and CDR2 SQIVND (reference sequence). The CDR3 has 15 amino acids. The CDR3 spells CASRTGPSNTGELFF. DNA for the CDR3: TGTGCCAGTCGGACAGGGCCTTCGAACACCGGGGAGCTGTTTTTT.

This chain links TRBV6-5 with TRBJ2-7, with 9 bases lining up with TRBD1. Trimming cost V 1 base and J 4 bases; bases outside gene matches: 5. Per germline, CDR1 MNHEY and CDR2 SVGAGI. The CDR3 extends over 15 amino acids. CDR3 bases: TGTGCCAGCAGTTACTTACCGGGACAGGGTTACGAGCAGTACTTC. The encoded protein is CASSYLPGQGYEQYF.